A selection of T cell receptor beta chains follows, all from one sample in a study of shared clonotypes between healthy human individuals. Clones were read by immunoSEQ multiplex PCR, and TCRdb kept only the in-frame ones, dropping some. The data contain about 2.1 million clones, around 93% of them singletons. The material sequenced was naive CD8+ T cells from PBMCs. These receptors were obtained from a man aged 18-30 years in good health. Some clones in this sample may be carry-over from other donors' samples. Both conserved end residues are part of each CDR3. The D gene is left open where the match is weak. Not every row has a clone size; where given, it reads once, few, many or a size class.

CDR3 protein	CDR3 DNA	V gene	clone size	D gene	J gene
CASSVVLSNQPQHF	TGTGCCAGCAGTGTAGTACTTAGCAATCAGCCCCAGCATTTT	TRBV28	-	-	TRBJ1-5
CASSLPQGEQYF	TGTGCCAGCAGCTTGCCACAGGGGGAGCAGTACTTC	TRBV5-6	-	TRBD1	TRBJ2-7
CASSLDLGTSGTYEQYF	TGTGCCAGCAGCTTGGACCTAGGGACTAGCGGGACCTACGAGCAGTACTTC	TRBV11-2	-	TRBD2	TRBJ2-7
CASSWGRQETQYF	TGTGCCAGCAGTTGGGGTCGCCAAGAGACCCAGTACTTC	TRBV27	-	-	TRBJ2-5
CASSLYRGSSYEQYF	TGTGCCAGCAGTTTATACAGGGGAAGCTCCTACGAGCAGTACTTC	TRBV28	-	TRBD1	TRBJ2-7
CASSGGWTYEQYF	TGCGCCAGTAGTGGGGGGTGGACCTACGAGCAGTACTTC	TRBV5-1	-	-	TRBJ2-7
CAWSTGKGSNEQFF	TGTGCCTGGAGTACAGGGAAGGGTTCGAATGAGCAGTTCTTC	TRBV30	-	-	TRBJ2-1
CASSLEGQGKIDGANVLTF	TGCGCCAGCAGCTTGGAAGGCCAGGGGAAGATCGATGGGGCCAACGTCCTGACTTTC	TRBV5-1	once	-	TRBJ2-6
CATSRRALPGIYGYTF	TGTGCCACCAGCCGAAGGGCCCTCCCAGGGATCTATGGCTACACCTTC	TRBV15	once	-	TRBJ1-2
CASSFYRDSGANVLTF	TGTGCCAGCAGCTTCTACAGGGACTCTGGGGCCAACGTCCTGACTTTC	TRBV7-3	-	-	TRBJ2-6
CASSVSRGRETQYF	TGTGCCAGCAGCGTTAGCAGGGGAAGGGAGACCCAGTACTTC	TRBV7-8	-	-	TRBJ2-5
CAWGIALGGQPQHF	TGTGCCTGGGGGATTGCATTGGGAGGCCAGCCCCAGCATTTT	TRBV30	few	-	TRBJ1-5
CASSQEGAGQWANTGELFF	TGCGCCAGCAGCCAAGAAGGGGCAGGGCAGTGGGCGAACACCGGGGAGCTGTTTTTT	TRBV4-1	-	-	TRBJ2-2
CASSFVGGGETQYF	TGTGCCAGCAGTTTCGTGGGGGGCGGGGAGACCCAGTACTTC	TRBV28	-	-	TRBJ2-5
CASSIDLRTERYGDTDTQYF	TGTGCCAGTAGTATAGATCTAAGGACAGAGAGGTATGGGGACACAGATACGCAGTATTTT	TRBV19	once	-	TRBJ2-3
CASSYPGSYEQYF	TGTGCCAGCAGCTACCCGGGGAGCTACGAGCAGTACTTC	TRBV9	-	-	TRBJ2-7
CASSLFGRGETQYF	TGTGCCAGCAGTTTATTCGGCAGGGGAGAGACCCAGTACTTC	TRBV28	few	-	TRBJ2-5
CASSFTASGANVLTF	TGTGCCAGCAGCTTTACAGCGTCTGGGGCCAACGTCCTGACTTTC	TRBV7-9	-	-	TRBJ2-6
CASSVGERTGTDTQYF	TGTGCCAGCAGCGTAGGGGAGCGCACAGGCACAGATACGCAGTATTTT	TRBV9	once	-	TRBJ2-3
CATSRGRTGTLREQYF	TGTGCCACCAGCAGAGGGAGGACAGGGACCCTTCGTGAGCAGTACTTC	TRBV15	-	TRBD1	TRBJ2-7
CASSQGSGGGQPQHF	TGCGCCAGCAGCCAAGGATCAGGGGGCGGTCAGCCCCAGCATTTT	TRBV4-1	few	TRBD1	TRBJ1-5
CASSLWSTEAFF	TGTGCCAGCAGCTTATGGTCCACTGAAGCTTTCTTT	TRBV7-8	-	-	TRBJ1-1
CSVGSGLEQYF	TGCAGCGTTGGTTCAGGGCTCGAGCAGTACTTC	TRBV29-1	-	-	TRBJ2-7
CASSFTGGDQPQHF	TGTGCCAGCAGCTTTACGGGTGGGGACCAGCCCCAGCATTTT	TRBV27	-	-	TRBJ1-5
CASSPRGREANEKLFF	TGTGCCAGCAGCCCCAGGGGGCGCGAAGCTAATGAAAAACTGTTTTTT	TRBV13	-	TRBD1	TRBJ1-4
CASSQDRGTGGEQYF	TGCGCCAGCAGCCAAGATCGAGGGACAGGGGGCGAGCAGTACTTC	TRBV4-1	-	TRBD1	TRBJ2-7
CASGLVLGTATGELFF	TGTGCTAGTGGTTTGGTCCTTGGGACAGCGACCGGGGAGCTGTTTTTT	TRBV12-5	-	TRBD1	TRBJ2-2
CAISESGTGPADTQYF	TGTGCCATCAGTGAGTCCGGGACAGGGCCCGCAGATACGCAGTATTTT	TRBV10-3	-	TRBD1	TRBJ2-3
CASSLGGSTDTQYF	TGTGCCAGCAGTCTGGGGGGGAGCACAGATACGCAGTATTTT	TRBV6-1	-	TRBD2	TRBJ2-3
CASSQDRLAGDRDTQYF	TGTGCCAGCTCACAAGATCGACTAGCGGGAGACCGAGATACGCAGTATTTT	TRBV18	-	TRBD2	TRBJ2-3
CATSDSGTGAIYEQYF	TGTGCCACCAGCGATTCGGGGACAGGGGCTATCTACGAGCAGTACTTC	TRBV15	-	TRBD1	TRBJ2-7
CASSSRVGGTEAFF	TGCGCCAGCAGCAGCAGGGTTGGCGGCACTGAAGCTTTCTTT	TRBV5-1	-	-	TRBJ1-1
CASSPRVVGTGELFF	TGTGCCAGCAGCCCCAGGGTCGTTGGGACCGGGGAGCTGTTTTTT	TRBV7-9	-	-	TRBJ2-2